What follows are 17 T cell receptor beta chains derived from one specimen sequenced in a study of blood T cell repertoires in COVID-19 (dated by TCRdb to the early 2020s). Library method: the immunoSEQ multiplex PCR assay. TCRdb re-hosts the immuneACCESS table, in-frame sequences only. Its copies lack some clones; in the studies checked, an unresolved V gene accounts for under half of them, and the cause for the rest is not known. The table for this sample lists 300,000 or so clones; around four fifths of them were counted only once. In total, the top ten clones hold around 4.5% of the sample. Specimen: peripheral blood. All receptors come from a woman between 45 and 60 years old with active or convalescent COVID-19.

In this sample, this clone turned up once. The gene calls are TRBV19 and TRBJ2-7; no clear D. Germline loops: CDR1 LNHDA, CDR2 SQIVND (reference sequence). V lost 0 bases and J 2 bases, leaving 17 bases between the germline ends. This CDR3 contains 17 residues. As DNA, the CDR3 is TGTGCCAGTAGTATAGATCGGCCCCCCCTCCGGGCCTACGAGCAGTACTTC. Protein sequence: CASSIDRPPLRAYEQYF.

The chain links TRBV6-5 to TRBJ2-7, with TRBD1 as a possible D gene (5 bases). Germline V gene sequence: CDR1 MNHEY, CDR2 SVGAGI. The CDR3 totals 15 residues. The V end was cut by 4 bases, the J end by 4 bases, with 17 bases between. The CDR3 nucleotides read TGTGCCAGCAGTTTCGACAGAAGCGATTGGTACGAGCAGTACTTC. Amino acid sequence: CASSFDRSDWYEQYF.

The V and J genes are TRBV5-8 and TRBJ2-7; 7 nucleotides line up with TRBD1. Unmatched junction bases numbered 2, after V lost 3 bases and J lost 2 bases. Germline CDR1 and CDR2: SGHTS and YDEGEE. The CDR3 spans 13 residues. CDR3 protein: CASSWQGAYEQYF. For the CDR3, the DNA is TGTGCCAGCAGCTGGCAGGGGGCCTACGAGCAGTACTTC.

The V and J genes are TRBV11-2 and TRBJ1-4, with D maybe TRBD1 (6 bases). The ends were cut back, 0 bases at V and 6 bases at J, with 11 bases in the middle. The CDR3 contains 15 residues. Germline V gene data show CDR1 as SGHAT and CDR2 as FQNNGV. The CDR3 loop reads CASSLDGAGDEKLFF. The CDR3 DNA sequence: TGTGCCAGCAGCTTAGATGGGGCAGGGGATGAAAAACTGTTTTTT.

Here the CDR3 reads CASSQLGTGFPDTQYF. The CDR3 DNA sequence: TGTGCCAGCAGCCAACTCGGGACTGGATTCCCAGATACGCAGTATTTT. The chain employs TRBV14 and TRBJ2-3, with a weak D call TRBD2 (6 bases). This CDR3 has 16 amino acids. From germline, CDR1 is SGHDN and CDR2 FVKESK. V was clipped by 2 bases and J by 4 bases, with 16 bases between them. Full variable domain (missing parts from reference TRBV14 and TRBJ2-3): EAGVTQFPSHSVIEKGQTVTLRCDPISGHDNLYWYRRVMGKEIKFLLHFVKESKQDESGMPNNRFLAERTGGTYSTLKVQPAELEDSGVYFCASSQLGTGFPDTQYFGPGTRLTVL.

V and J are TRBV25-1 and TRBJ1-4; D is perhaps TRBD1 (5 bases). Germline CDR1 and CDR2: MGHDK and SYGVNS. This CDR3 has 15 amino acids. The germline V and J ends were trimmed by 1 base and 8 bases, with 14 bases remaining between them. The CDR3 sequence: CASSEWAGIGEKLFF. DNA of the CDR3: TGTGCCAGCAGTGAATGGGCAGGGATAGGAGAAAAACTGTTTTTT.

The CDR3 spells CASKLSVNSPLHF. The DNA of the CDR3 is TGTGCCAGCAAATTGAGTGTGAATTCACCCCTCCACTTT. V is TRBV6-4 and J is TRBJ1-6; the D is unclear. Looked up from germline, CDR1 is MRHNA and CDR2 is SNTAGT. V lost 7 bases, J lost 7 bases, and 11 bases lay in between. The CDR3 runs to 13 residues.

The rearrangement uses TRBV28 and TRBJ2-1; the match to TRBD1 covers 7 bases. After removal of 3 bases from V and 3 bases from J, the junction contained 8 bases not matched to a gene. Germline V gene lookup returns CDR1 MDHEN and CDR2 SYDVKM. The CDR3 has 16 residues. The CDR3 region has the DNA TGTGCCAGCAGTTTGTCAGGGGGATCTGACTACAATGAGCAGTTCTTC. Translation gives CASSLSGGSDYNEQFF. The full variable domain, in which reference TRBV28 and TRBJ2-1 provide the parts outside the CDR3, is DVKVTQSSRYLVKRTGEKVFLECVQDMDHENMFWYRQDPGLGLRLIYFSYDVKMKEKGDIPEGYSVSREKKERFSLILESASTNQTSMYLCASSLSGGSDYNEQFFGPGTRLTVL.

The chain combines TRBV6-5 with TRBJ2-1; 9 nucleotides agree with TRBD1. The CDR3 loop spans 15 amino acids. Germline-derived CDR1 and CDR2 are MNHEY and SVGAGI. The V and J ends lost 7 bases and 4 bases, in that order; junction bases with no gene match: 8. The CDR3, as DNA: TGTGCCAGCAACTTGGACAGGGGTTCTTACAATGAGCAGTTCTTC. Its protein product is CASNLDRGSYNEQFF.

The chain carries TRBV28 and TRBJ2-1; perhaps TRBD2 as D (5 bases). Trimming took off 6 bases at V and 10 bases at J, with 16 bases between the two ends. This CDR3 comprises 13 residues. Germline loops: CDR1 MDHEN, CDR2 SYDVKM. Here the CDR3 reads CASRRGPSREQFF. The CDR3, as DNA: TGTGCCAGCAGGAGAGGGCCTTCACGAGAGCAGTTCTTC.

The rearrangement joins TRBV19 to TRBJ1-2; 9 positions match TRBD1. V lost 1 base and J lost 2; bases outside the gene matches: 8. Germline assignment: CDR1 LNHDA and CDR2 SQIVND (reference sequence). The CDR3 length is 17 residues. DNA of the CDR3: TGTGCCAGTAGTATAGCGCGGACAGGGGCCCCCAACTATGGCTACACCTTC. It translates to CASSIARTGAPNYGYTF.

J is TRBJ2-1 and V is TRBV5-6; no reliable D call. The CDR3 sequence is 11 residues long. The V end was cut by 6 bases, the J end by 2 bases, with 3 bases between. Germline V gives CDR1 SGHDT, CDR2 YYEEEE. The CDR3 region has the DNA TGTGCCAGCACCGCCTACAATGAGCAGTTCTTC. It is translated as CASTAYNEQFF.

The genes are TRBV4-1 and TRBJ2-4; 7 bases match TRBD1. The CDR3 has 14 amino acids. J was trimmed by 13 bases and V by 1 base; bases with no gene match: 10. Germline V gene lookup returns CDR1 MGHRA and CDR2 YSYEKL. This CDR3 is CASSQVGEGTEQYF. The CDR3 DNA is TGCGCCAGCAGCCAAGTAGGAGAGGGGACAGAACAGTACTTC.

Only a few counts were recorded for this clone. The chain joins TRBV27 to TRBJ2-3, with 15 bases identical to TRBD2. This CDR3 region has 21 residues. The V gene's germline CDR1 is MNHEY and CDR2 SMNVEV (reference sequence). V was pared by 5 bases and J by 0 bases, with 15 bases of the junction left unmatched. The CDR3 nucleotides are TGTGCCAGCAGTCTCCAGTTCCCGGGACTAGCGGGAGGCGGGAGCACAGATACGCAGTATTTT. This encodes CASSLQFPGLAGGGSTDTQYF.

This clone occurred once. The chain recombines TRBV2 with TRBJ1-1; 7 bases map to TRBD1. The V and J ends lost 5 bases and 3 bases, in that order; junction bases with no gene match: 3. There are 13 residues in the CDR3. Germline V gives CDR1 SNHLY, CDR2 FYNNEI. The CDR3 spells CASSRDSHTEAFF. CDR3 coding DNA: TGTGCCAGCAGTCGGGACAGCCACACTGAAGCTTTCTTT.

The chain employs TRBV6-4 and TRBJ2-7; 10 bases line up with TRBD2. After removal of 6 bases from V and 4 bases from J, the junction contained 9 bases not matched to a gene. The CDR3 covers 15 residues. Germline values: CDR1 MRHNA, CDR2 SNTAGT. In DNA form, the CDR3 reads TGTGCCAGCAGCGTAGAGGGGACTAGCGTATACGAGCAGTACTTC. Its translation is CASSVEGTSVYEQYF.

This chain joins TRBV27 and TRBJ1-6, with 7 bases fitting TRBD1. With V trimmed by 2 bases and J by 3 bases, 4 bases remained unmatched. This CDR3 has 16 residues. Germline-derived CDR1 and CDR2 are MNHEY and SMNVEV (reference sequence). This CDR3 reads CASSLEGGHYNSPLHF. The CDR3 region has the DNA TGTGCCAGCAGTTTAGAAGGGGGCCACTATAATTCACCCCTCCACTTT.